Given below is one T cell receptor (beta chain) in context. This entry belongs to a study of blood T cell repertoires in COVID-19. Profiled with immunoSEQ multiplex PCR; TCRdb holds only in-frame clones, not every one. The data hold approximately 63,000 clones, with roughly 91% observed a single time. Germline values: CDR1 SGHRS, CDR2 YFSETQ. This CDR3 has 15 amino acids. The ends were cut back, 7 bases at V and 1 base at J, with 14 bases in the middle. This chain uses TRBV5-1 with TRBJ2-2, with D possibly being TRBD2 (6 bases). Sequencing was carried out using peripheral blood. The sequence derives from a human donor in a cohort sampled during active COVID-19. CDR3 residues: CASSRQGGNTGELFF. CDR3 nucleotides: TGCGCCAGCTCTCGGCAGGGAGGGAACACCGGGGAGCTGTTTTTT.